The clone carrying this T cell receptor (beta chain) was seen repeatedly, ten times or more. What it binds is not known. TCRdb itself ran the RT-PCR reads through MiXCR, one entry per CDR3 protein. The sample consists of about half a million distinct CDR3 sequences, 9.5% to 13% of them appearing once. The germline gives CDR1 SQVTM, CDR2 ANQGSEA. The CDR3 runs 15 residues. V was clipped by 4 bases and J by 3 bases; unmatched bases: 10. The sample belongs to a study of response to subunit inactivated influenza vaccine. Study findings and constraints: T cells newly recruited by each seasonal influenza vaccination are few, the authors suggested.

The sample here was PBMCs from blood, taken 35 to 45 days after vaccination. This clonotype was obtained from a man aged 50 or older who received an inactivated influenza vaccine. The chain recombines TRBV29-1 with TRBJ2-7; TRBD1 aligns across 9 bases. CDR3: CSVVFRGTGFYEQYF. CDR3 nucleotides: TGCAGCGTTGTGTTTAGGGGGACAGGGTTCTACGAGCAGTACTTC.